The next 23 T cell receptor beta chains were all read from a single sample in a study of blood T cells in healthy people across ages (dated by TCRdb to the mid-2010s). The library came from 5' RACE. The sequencer listed for this sample is Illumina HiSeq 2500. A second PCR of about 6 to 11 cycles was performed with a sample-barcoded 5' primer and a J-beta primer mix. Through fastp at Q25 and MiXCR, TCRdb rebuilt clones from the public reads, retaining in-frame beta chains. Each CDR3 protein gets just one entry, which takes the most common genes and DNA from the rows behind it. The sample includes 850,000 to 1,300,000 distinct CDR3 sequences, with around 45% observed a single time. The ten most abundant clones make up approximately 17% of the sample. The sample comprised blood. These TCRs come from a woman aged 55-70 years in good health.

On this clonotype itself: At one end, the junction sequence differs from germline, possibly due to a read error. The V call is TRBV27, the J call TRBJ2-6, with D maybe TRBD1 (5 bases). This CDR3 is 14 amino acids long. Germline loops: CDR1 MNHEY, CDR2 SMNVEV (reference sequence). DNA of the CDR3: TGTGCCAGCGCTCAATTTTCTGGGGCCAACGCCCTGACTTTC. It specifies CASAQFSGANALTF.

The V and J genes are TRBV4-1 and TRBJ2-7, with 9 bases aligning to TRBD2. The CDR3 totals 16 residues. Germline V gene sequence: CDR1 MGHRA, CDR2 YSYEKL. V dropped 6 bases and J dropped 2; count of bases not matched to a gene: 11. Here the CDR3 reads CASRRTPGLATYEQYF. In DNA form, the CDR3 reads TGCGCCAGCAGGCGTACTCCGGGACTAGCAACCTACGAGCAGTACTTC.

This rearrangement joins TRBV28 to TRBJ2-5; the D gene could be TRBD1 or TRBD2 (5 bases each). The DNA end is more similar to TRBJ2-7, so the J call may be wrong. Germline lookup yields CDR1 MDHEN and CDR2 SYDVKM. The CDR3 has 15 amino acids. CDR3 region: CASRDPVGDGYEQYF. In DNA, the CDR3 is TGTGCCAGCAGGGACCCCGTGGGGGATGGGTACGAGCAGTACTTC.

The chain is built from TRBV9 and TRBJ2-7; D may be TRBD2 (6 bases). The length of the CDR3 is 14 residues. Trimming took off 1 base at V and 1 base at J, with 9 bases between the two ends. From germline, CDR1 is SGDLS and CDR2 YYNGEE. For the CDR3, the DNA is TGTGCCAGCAGCGTACGGGAGAGTTCCTACGAGCAGTACTTC. The encoded protein is CASSVRESSYEQYF. The full variable domain, rest sourced from reference TRBV9 and TRBJ2-7, is DSGVTQTPKHLITATGQRVTLRCSPRSGDLSVYWYQQSLDQGLQFLIQYYNGEERAKGNILERFSAQQFPDLHSELNLSSLELGDSALYFCASSVRESSYEQYFGPGTRLTVT.

As regards this clonotype: Germline and junction disagree at one end, which may indicate a read error. The chain links TRBV12-3 or TRBV12-4 to TRBJ1-2; weak D call: TRBD1 (6 bases). The CDR3 has 13 residues. The DNA of the CDR3 is TGTGCCAGCAGTTTCTCCCCAGGGGATGGCCACACCTTC. It codes for CASSFSPGDGHTF.

In its sample, this clonotype was seen once. CDR3 sequence (DNA): TGTGCCAGCAGTGCTACTCCCATCAGCGGGAGCGAGCAGTTCTTC. This gives the protein CASSATPISGSEQFF. This sequence joins TRBV2 and TRBJ2-1; 8 nucleotides match TRBD2. The CDR3 is 15 amino acids. The V and J ends lost 4 bases and 10 bases, in that order; junction bases with no gene match: 12. Germline-derived CDR1 and CDR2 are SNHLY and FYNNEI. Full variable domain (missing parts from reference TRBV2 and TRBJ2-1): EPEVTQTPSHQVTQMGQEVILRCVPISNHLYFYWYRQILGQKVEFLVSFYNNEISEKSEIFDDQFSVERPDGSNFTLKIRSTKLEDSAMYFCASSATPISGSEQFFGPGTRLTVL.

In this sample, this clonotype turned up a few times. The V gene is TRBV29-1, the J gene TRBJ1-1; D is unclear. Per the germline V gene, CDR1 is SQVTM and CDR2 is ANQGSEA. The CDR3 loop spans 13 amino acids. The ends were cut back, 5 bases at V and 0 bases at J, with 10 bases in the middle. DNA of the CDR3: TGCAGCGTTTTCGACGGACTGAACACTGAAGCTTTCTTT. This codes for CSVFDGLNTEAFF.

The V call is TRBV10-3, the J call TRBJ2-7; D could derive from TRBD1 or TRBD2 (5 bases each). Germline V gene data show CDR1 as ENHRY and CDR2 as SYGVKD. Trimming stripped 8 bases from V and 2 bases from J, with 13 bases between. CDR3 length: 13 amino acids. CDR3 coding DNA: TGTGCCATCGGGGGAGAGGTCGCCTACGAGCAGTACTTC. It yields the protein CAIGGEVAYEQYF.

This chain joins TRBV2 and TRBJ2-5; D might be TRBD1 or TRBD2, each matching 5 bases. There are 14 residues in the CDR3. Germline assignment: CDR1 SNHLY and CDR2 FYNNEI. V was clipped by 5 bases and J by 5 bases, with 15 bases between them. CDR3: CASSFEVGVETQYF. CDR3 DNA: TGTGCCAGCAGTTTTGAAGTGGGGGTTGAGACCCAGTACTTC. Drawing the rest from reference TRBV2 and TRBJ2-5, the complete variable domain is EPEVTQTPSHQVTQMGQEVILRCVPISNHLYFYWYRQILGQKVEFLVSFYNNEISEKSEIFDDQFSVERPDGSNFTLKIRSTKLEDSAMYFCASSFEVGVETQYFGPGTRLLVL.

This clonotype has just a few counts. The chain uses TRBV9 and TRBJ2-1; D is undetermined. The germline gives CDR1 SGDLS, CDR2 YYNGEE. V lost 7 bases and J lost 6, with 17 bases in between. This CDR3 has 14 residues. Here the CDR3 reads CASQGTLYSNEQFF. DNA of the CDR3: TGTGCCAGCCAAGGCACCCTCTATTCCAATGAGCAGTTCTTC.

This clonotype was recorded once. This chain connects TRBV2 to TRBJ2-3; 10 bases line up with TRBD2. CDR3 length equals 15 residues. Germline V gene data show CDR1 as SNHLY and CDR2 as FYNNEI. V dropped 2 bases and J dropped 4; count of bases not matched to a gene: 3. The DNA of the CDR3 is TGTGCCAGCAGTGAAAGCGGGAGGGTGGCAGATACGCAGTATTTT. Translation gives CASSESGRVADTQYF.

This clonotype has more than one count but fewer than ten. V and J are TRBV7-2 and TRBJ2-7; TRBD2 matches at 10 bases. V trimming: 5 bases; J trimming: 3 bases; junction bases outside the gene matches: 7. The CDR3 loop spans 15 amino acids. Germline lookup yields CDR1 SGHTA and CDR2 FQGNSA. CDR3 nucleotides: TGTGCCAGCAGCCTTATAGCGGGAGGTATCTACGAGCAGTACTTC. It encodes CASSLIAGGIYEQYF.

CDR3 sequence (DNA): TGTGCCAGCAGTTTGACCAGCGGGCGGACCTACAATGAGCAGTTCTTC. Its translation: CASSLTSGRTYNEQFF. V and J are TRBV28 and TRBJ2-1, with D tentatively TRBD2 (6 bases). CDR3 size: 16 residues. Germline CDR1 and CDR2: MDHEN and SYDVKM. The V end was cut by 3 bases, the J end by 2 bases, with 14 bases between.

The chain combines TRBV28 with TRBJ2-6; D is uncertain. This CDR3 is built from 18 residues. V lost 5 bases to trimming and J lost 2 bases, with 19 bases between them. Germline lookup yields CDR1 MDHEN and CDR2 SYDVKM. CDR3 sequence (DNA): TGTGCCAGCAGTCGAGTAATGGTGGTTGAACCTGGGGCCAACGTCCTGACTTTC. Its protein product is CASSRVMVVEPGANVLTF.

This rearrangement joins TRBV27 to TRBJ2-7; 7 nucleotides align to TRBD1. The CDR3 runs to 16 residues. CDR1 is MNHEY, CDR2 SMNVEV, per germline (reference sequence). Trimming cost V 5 bases and J 7 bases; bases outside gene matches: 17. CDR3 bases: TGTGCCAGCAGTCTAAGAGACAGGGCGGCCTACAATGAGCAGTACTTC. It encodes CASSLRDRAAYNEQYF.

There are a few counts of this clonotype. The chain carries TRBV10-3 and TRBJ1-2; no firm D call. Between the trimmed V and J ends, which lost 4 bases and 4 bases, there was a span of 16 bases. The germline V gene has CDR1 ENHRY and CDR2 SYGVKD. The CDR3 is 15 residues long. CDR3 protein: CAISGALSSVYGYTF. The CDR3 region has the DNA TGTGCCATCAGTGGGGCCCTCTCTTCTGTCTATGGCTACACCTTC.

For this clonotype: At one end the junction does not follow the germline gene, possibly because of a read error. The J gene is TRBJ2-5, the V gene TRBV15, with 11 positions matching TRBD2. The J call may be in error: the DNA end matches TRBJ2-7 better. CDR3 length: 17 amino acids. CDR1 LNHNV and CDR2 YYDKDF come from the germline V gene (reference sequence). The CDR3 DNA reads as TGTGCCGCCAGCAAGGACAGCGCTAGCGGGAGGTTCTACGAGCAGTACTTC. The encoded protein is CAASKDSASGRFYEQYF.

As concerns this clonotype: A junction boundary mismatches the germline segment, possibly from a read error. The V call is TRBV29-1, the J call TRBJ1-2, with TRBD1 matching 9 bases. The germline CDR1 and CDR2 sequences are SQVTM and ANQGSEA. This CDR3 has 14 residues. DNA of the CDR3: TGCAGCGTCGCCGGGGACAGGGAGAACTACGGCTACACCTTC. This codes for CSVAGDRENYGYTF.

The chain links TRBV28 to TRBJ2-3, with D maybe TRBD2 (5 bases). Germline V lookup: CDR1 MDHEN, CDR2 SYDVKM. The CDR3 spans 14 residues. V was shortened by 7 bases and J by 1 base, with 12 bases between the two germline ends. The DNA of the CDR3 is TGTGCCAGCAACCGGAGGAGAGGCACAGATACGCAGTATTTT. Translation: CASNRRRGTDTQYF.

Note on this clonotype: Its ends do not fully match the called genes, so a read error is possible. V is TRBV9 and J is TRBJ2-7; weak D call: TRBD2 (5 bases). The CDR3 has 13 residues. Per germline, CDR1 SGDLS and CDR2 YYNGEE. For the CDR3, the DNA is TGTGCCAGCAGCGTGGCTAGCTCCCACGAGCAGTACTTC. Protein sequence: CASSVASSHEQYF.

The chain joins TRBV20-1 to TRBJ2-7; 14 positions agree with TRBD2. The J call is doubtful: the DNA matches TRBJ2-5 better. The germline gives CDR1 DFQATT, CDR2 SNEGSKA (reference sequence). This CDR3 comprises 14 residues. The CDR3, as DNA: TGCAGTGCTATTGGACTAGCGGGGGGCGAGACCCAGTACTTC. Translation gives CSAIGLAGGETQYF.

V usage is TRBV2 and J usage is TRBJ2-7; D gene unclear. The CDR3 length is 13 residues. Germline CDR1 and CDR2: SNHLY and FYNNEI. Trimming pared 1 base from V and 2 bases from J, leaving 6 bases between. CDR3 DNA sequence: TGTGCCAGCAGTGAAGTGGCGGCCTACGAGCAGTACTTC. Encoded protein: CASSEVAAYEQYF.

The chain employs TRBV14 and TRBJ2-7; no reliable D call. The CDR3 is 12 amino acids. Trimming took 4 bases from V and 4 from J, leaving 8 bases between them. Germline V gene data show CDR1 as SGHDN and CDR2 as FVKESK. The CDR3 DNA is TGTGCCAGCAGCCGATTTTTTTACGAGCAGTACTTC. This sequence encodes CASSRFFYEQYF.